Described below is a single T cell receptor (beta chain) sequence and its context. Clones were read by immunoSEQ multiplex PCR, and TCRdb kept only the in-frame ones, dropping some. The sample has fewer than 70,000 clones, roughly 87% seen once; the top ten hold around 0.56%. The V end was cut by 6 bases, the J end by 7 bases, with 9 bases between. This CDR3 comprises 11 residues. Looked up from germline, CDR1 is SEHNR and CDR2 is FQNEAQ (reference sequence). The data originate from a study of OX40 agonist ivuxolimab in advanced cancers. The clonotype originates from an adult with an advanced solid tumor such as melanoma, head and neck, liver or kidney cancer. The sample here was CD4+ or CD8+ T cells sorted from blood, taken in a trial of the OX40 agonist ivuxolimab. This chain joins TRBV7-9 and TRBJ1-1, with D possibly being TRBD1 (6 bases). The CDR3 DNA is TGTGCCAGCAGAAGACAGGTTGAAGCTTTCTTT. Translating it yields CASRRQVEAFF.